The 6 T cell receptor beta chains below come from one sample, sequenced in a study of CD8+ T cells in alopecia areata (dated by TCRdb to 2017 to 2018). The time point label here, explained by the study, means: baseline before oral tofacitinib. Receptor amplification or capture employed the immunoSEQ multiplex PCR assay. For TCR sequencing, RNA was extracted from every sample and reverse transcribed into cDNA to serve as template. Imported from immuneACCESS, the table was reduced by TCRdb to in-frame sequences with V and J called. These copies leave out some clones; in studies compared against another copy, an unresolved V gene accounts for under half, and the cause of the remainder is not known. Recorded for this sample are 170,000 or so clones; roughly 60% of them occurred a single time. Approximately 1.7% of the sample is held by the ten biggest clonotypes. The sequencing used CD4+ T cells sorted from blood, collected at week 0. These receptors all come from a human donor with alopecia areata.

The V gene is TRBV7-6, the J gene TRBJ2-3; 7 nucleotides align to TRBD1. V shed 5 bases, J shed 2 bases, and the junction held 7 bases outside the gene matches. CDR1 is SGHVS, CDR2 FNYEAQ, per germline. This CDR3 comprises 15 residues. The CDR3 nucleotides read TGTGCCAGCAGCCCGGGACAGCAATACACAGATACGCAGTATTTT. It yields the protein CASSPGQQYTDTQYF.

This clone was seen a few times. V and J are TRBV30 and TRBJ2-7; D is uncertain. Between the trimmed V and J ends, which lost 3 bases and 4 bases, there was a span of 10 bases. Germline-derived CDR1 and CDR2 are GTSNPN and SVGIG (reference sequence). CDR3 size: 12 residues. CDR3 region: CAWSQRPYEQYF. CDR3 DNA sequence: TGTGCCTGGAGCCAGAGACCGTACGAGCAGTACTTC.

The chain links TRBV2 to TRBJ2-1, with a possible D match to TRBD1 (6 bases). The CDR3 is made up of 13 amino acids. V was clipped by 10 bases and J by 3 bases, with 13 bases between them. The germline CDR1 and CDR2 sequences are SNHLY and FYNNEI. The CDR3 spells CATQGQIYNEQFF. Written as DNA, the CDR3 is TGTGCCACCCAAGGACAGATCTACAATGAGCAGTTCTTC.

The V gene is TRBV4-3, the J gene TRBJ2-3; D is ambiguous. The CDR3 extends over 15 amino acids. Trimming removed 2 bases from V and 2 bases from J, with 11 bases in between. The V gene's germline CDR1 is LGHNA and CDR2 YSLEER. The CDR3 reads CASSQTVGNTDTQYF. The CDR3 DNA is TGCGCCAGCAGCCAAACTGTGGGCAACACAGATACGCAGTATTTT.

The chain couples TRBV30 to TRBJ2-5; the match to TRBD2 covers 9 bases. Germline V gives CDR1 GTSNPN, CDR2 SVGIG (reference sequence). This CDR3 contains 12 residues. V trimming: 7 bases; J trimming: 5 bases; junction bases outside the gene matches: 5. The CDR3 DNA is TGTGCCTTTGCGGGGGGGCAGGAGACCCAGTACTTC. This encodes CAFAGGQETQYF.

This clone was observed a handful of times. This chain's CDR3 is CSVEGQGNGYTF. CDR3 bases: TGCAGCGTTGAGGGACAGGGGAATGGCTACACCTTC. The chain combines TRBV29-1 with TRBJ1-2; 10 positions agree with TRBD1. The length of the CDR3 is 12 residues. The germline V gene has CDR1 SQVTM and CDR2 ANQGSEA. V was clipped by 3 bases and J by 6 bases; unmatched bases: 1. The full variable domain, in which reference TRBV29-1 and TRBJ1-2 provide the parts outside the CDR3, is SAVISQKPSRDICQRGTSLTIQCQVDSQVTMMFWYRQQPGQSLTLIATANQGSEATYESGFVIDKFPISRPNLTFSTLTVSNMSPEDSSIYLCSVEGQGNGYTFGSGTRLTVV.